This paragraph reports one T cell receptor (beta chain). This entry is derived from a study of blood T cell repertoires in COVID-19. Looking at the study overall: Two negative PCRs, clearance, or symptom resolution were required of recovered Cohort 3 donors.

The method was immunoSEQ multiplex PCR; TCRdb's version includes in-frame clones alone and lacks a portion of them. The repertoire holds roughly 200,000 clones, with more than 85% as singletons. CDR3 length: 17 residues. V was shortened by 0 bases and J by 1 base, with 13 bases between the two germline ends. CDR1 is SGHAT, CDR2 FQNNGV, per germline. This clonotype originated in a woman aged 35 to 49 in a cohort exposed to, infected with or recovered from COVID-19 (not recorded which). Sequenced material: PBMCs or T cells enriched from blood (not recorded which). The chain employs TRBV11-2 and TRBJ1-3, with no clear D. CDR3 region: CASSLDTGIRSGNTIYF. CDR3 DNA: TGTGCCAGCAGCTTAGATACGGGGATTCGGTCTGGAAACACCATATATTTT. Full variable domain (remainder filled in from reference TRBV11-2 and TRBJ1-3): EAGVAQSPRYKIIEKRQSVAFWCNPISGHATLYWYQQILGQGPKLLIQFQNNGVVDDSQLPKDRFSAERLKGVDSTLKIQPAKLEDSAVYLCASSLDTGIRSGNTIYFGEGSWLTVV.